Included here is one TCR beta chain sequence, with context. No cognate antigen has been identified for it. No per-base quality is available; no much larger clone lies one base away. Using the deep immunoSEQ assay, TCR CDR3 regions were amplified from genomic DNA by multiplex PCR. Extracted genomic DNA from each cell subset was distributed evenly across all wells of several immunoSEQ 96-well plates, and each plate was treated as a replicate. For sorted subsets, 150 to 250 ng of genomic DNA, equivalent to 25,000 to 35,000 T cell genomes, went into each replicate PCR. Purified libraries were measured with a Qubit 3.0 fluorometer, size-checked on a Bioanalyzer 2100, and measured again with the KAPA Library Quantification kit. Each immunoSEQ 96-well plate was sequenced on its own single-read 150-cycle Illumina NextSeq 550 flow cell. The authors processed their data as follows. Because only junctional sequences without quality scores were contained in the immunoSEQ output, filtering matching that applied to full-length reads could not be performed. Sequences were annotated with PyIR, a Python wrapper for IgBLAST v1.9, using IMGT germline references to assign V/J genes and CDR3. Reads were removed for weak V/J assignments (E-value above 1e-6), missing CDR3, stop codons, out-of-frame junctions, or ambiguous translated residues. V3J clonotypes were defined as sequences sharing an identical inferred V gene, J gene, and CDR3 amino acid sequence. Percentage overlap between repertoires was computed as shared unique clonotypes divided by the size of the smaller repertoire. Repertoire richness was assessed with RTK rarefaction, the Chao1 estimator, and Recon v2.1 estimates of unobserved clonotypes. Generation probabilities for all TCRbeta clonotypes obtained by the gDNA method from a few donors were computed using OLGA. TCRdb re-hosts the immuneACCESS table, in-frame sequences only. Its copies lack some clones; in the studies checked, an unresolved V gene accounts for under half of them, and the cause for the rest is not known. The D gene and trimming were derived from the DNA, and the V and J assignments and clone size from that table. This sample lists about 380,000 clones; 95% to 97% were detected once. The ten largest clones add up to about 0.32% of the sample.

V drops 0 bases and J drops 6 bases, leaving 15 bases in between. Including the terminal cysteine and phenylalanine, the CDR3 comprises 16 residues. Only the CDR3 DNA stays, 48 bases, in frame from base 1. CDR1 is given as MGHRA and CDR2 as YSYEKL, both from the germline V gene. Donors were healthy HIV-negative adults with no recently reported acute infections or vaccinations. Every donor was a Caucasian adult residing in Nashville, Tennessee, USA. CD8 memory samples combined magnetically selected CD45RO+ cells with CCR7-negative CD45RA+ effector memory (TemRA) cells. After blood collection by leukapheresis, PBMCs were isolated using Ficoll-Histopaque density gradient centrifugation and then cryopreserved in the vapor phase of liquid nitrogen. Purity and quantity of every magnetically sorted T cell population were checked by analytical flow cytometry. Each sorted fraction had its genomic DNA isolated and then quantified by UV absorbance on a Nanodrop 2000c.

The data belong to a study of shared clonotypes between healthy human individuals (dated by TCRdb to 2020 to 2022). Looking at the study overall: The cohort comprised a couple of women and a few men aged 18 to 49 years. To estimate repertoire size and how much clonotype sharing occurs between individuals, the study deeply sequenced the blood TCR repertoires of five or six healthy adults. Libraries were prepared and TCR repertoires were sequenced by different laboratories using diverse techniques, in order to increase sequencing depth and limit assay-specific biases. For each donor, CD4 naive and CD4 memory were each given three plates, CD8 naive was given two plates, and CD8 memory was given one plate. Each donor's leukapheresis produced roughly between about 0.8 and 8.9 billion PBMCs.

On the study overall, not on this receptor specifically: Pairwise subsampling indicated that sequencing depth was expected to affect the degree of clonotype sharing among donors. Sampling was restricted to blood, and TCR repertoires in tissues likely differ from the TCR repertoires found in blood. Compared with non-shared clonotypes, the clonotypes found in all four sorted-subset donors had higher generation probabilities. When several donors were compared, the shared fraction of clonotypes was approximately 5% for naive CD4, about 4% for naive CD8, more than 2% for memory CD4, and 0.35% to 0.5% for memory CD8. Because the study included a small number of donors, the genetic and exposure-history diversity represented was limited. Naive subsets generally had larger estimated clonotype richness than memory subsets did. Rarefaction of sorted-subset datasets indicated incomplete sequencing despite the large sequencing depth.

The sequence was obtained from a man aged 25 to 40 in good health. The sample consisted of memory CD8+ T cells sorted from blood. The label giving this sample's cell subset or site can be read as: CD45RO+ cells pooled with CCR7-negative TemRA cells. The chain is assembled from TRBV4-1 and TRBJ1-5; the D segment could be TRBD1, given 5 matching bases. The DNA reads as follows: TGCGCCAGCAGCCAAGAATGGCCAGGGCAACGTCAGCCCCAGCATTTT. Its translation is CASSQEWPGQRQPQHF.